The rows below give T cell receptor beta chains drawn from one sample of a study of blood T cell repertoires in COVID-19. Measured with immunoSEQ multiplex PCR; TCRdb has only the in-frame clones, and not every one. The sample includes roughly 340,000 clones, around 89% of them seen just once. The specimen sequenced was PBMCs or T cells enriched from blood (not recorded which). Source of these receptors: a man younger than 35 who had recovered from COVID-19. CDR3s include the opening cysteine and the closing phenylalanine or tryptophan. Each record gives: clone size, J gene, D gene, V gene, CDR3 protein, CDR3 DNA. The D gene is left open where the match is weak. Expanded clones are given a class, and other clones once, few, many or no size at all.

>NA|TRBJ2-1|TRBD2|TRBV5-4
CASSVPGLAGDGEQFF
TGTGCCAGCAGCGTACCGGGACTAGCGGGAGACGGTGAGCAGTTCTTC
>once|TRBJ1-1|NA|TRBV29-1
CSGVGLLNTEAFF
TGCAGTGGGGTCGGACTCTTGAACACTGAAGCTTTCTTT
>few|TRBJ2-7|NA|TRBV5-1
CASSLVYESSYEQYF
TGCGCCAGCAGCTTGGTATACGAGAGCTCCTACGAGCAGTACTTC
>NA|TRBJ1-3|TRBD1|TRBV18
CASQTDRGNTIYF
TGTGCCAGCCAAACAGACAGGGGGAACACCATATATTTT
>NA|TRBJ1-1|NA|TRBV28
CASSFAGLWTEAFF
TGTGCCAGCAGTTTCGCAGGGTTGTGGACTGAAGCTTTCTTT
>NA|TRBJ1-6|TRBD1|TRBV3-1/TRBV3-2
CASSQVAQGNSPLHF
TGTGCCAGCAGCCAAGTCGCACAGGGGAATTCACCCCTCCACTTT
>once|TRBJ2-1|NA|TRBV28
CASGGRAPSNEQFF
TGTGCCAGCGGTGGGCGGGCCCCTTCGAATGAGCAGTTCTTC
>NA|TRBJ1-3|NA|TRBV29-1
CSAAPTRVPGNTIYF
TGCAGCGCGGCCCCGACCAGGGTGCCTGGAAACACCATATATTTT
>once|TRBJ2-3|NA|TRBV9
CASSVLFTRTDTQYF
TGTGCCAGCAGCGTCCTATTCACCCGCACAGATACGCAGTATTTT
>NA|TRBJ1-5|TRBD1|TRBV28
CASSRGRDRGRLGQPQHF
TGTGCCAGCAGCCGTGGGAGGGACAGGGGCCGGCTAGGGCAGCCCCAGCATTTT
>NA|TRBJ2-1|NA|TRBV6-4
CASSGTLGGHEQFF
TGTGCCAGCAGTGGGACTCTAGGGGGACATGAGCAGTTCTTC
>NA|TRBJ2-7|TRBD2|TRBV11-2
CASSRWTSGGIYEQYF
TGTGCCAGCAGCCGGTGGACTAGCGGGGGTATTTACGAGCAGTACTTC
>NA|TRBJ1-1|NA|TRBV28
CASSSPNRRGNTEAFF
TGTGCCAGCAGTTCTCCCAACAGGAGGGGGAACACTGAAGCTTTCTTT
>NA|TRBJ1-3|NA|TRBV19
CASRTQGSGNTIYF
TGTGCCAGTAGGACACAGGGATCTGGAAACACCATATATTTT
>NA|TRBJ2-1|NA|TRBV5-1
CASSPLQSGTLYNEQFF
TGCGCCAGCAGCCCTCTTCAAAGCGGGACACTCTACAATGAGCAGTTCTTC
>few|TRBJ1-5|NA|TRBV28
CASRLRNQPQHF
TGTGCCAGCAGGCTCAGGAATCAGCCCCAGCATTTT
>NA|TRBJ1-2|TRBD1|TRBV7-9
CASSPGQGRDYGYTF
TGTGCCAGCAGCCCGGGACAGGGGAGAGACTATGGCTACACCTTC
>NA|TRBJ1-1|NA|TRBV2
CASSVQSNTEAFF
TGTGCCAGCAGTGTTCAGTCGAACACTGAAGCTTTCTTT
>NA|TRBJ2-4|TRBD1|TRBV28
CASSRQGSAKNIQYF
TGTGCCAGCAGTAGACAGGGGTCGGCCAAAAACATTCAGTACTTC
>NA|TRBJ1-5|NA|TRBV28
CASSNRDLSQPQHF
TGTGCCAGCAGCAACAGGGATCTGAGTCAGCCCCAGCATTTT
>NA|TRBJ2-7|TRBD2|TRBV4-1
CASSQALTSGSTYEQYF
TGCGCCAGCAGCCAAGCCTTGACTAGCGGGAGCACCTACGAGCAGTACTTC
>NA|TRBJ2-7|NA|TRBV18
CASSPGGGVQSEQYF
TGTGCCAGCTCACCGGGTGGGGGCGTACAGTCCGAGCAGTACTTC
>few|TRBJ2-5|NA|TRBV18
CASSPFGGETQYF
TGTGCCAGCTCACCATTCGGCGGAGAGACCCAGTACTTC
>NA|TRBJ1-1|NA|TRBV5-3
CARSASQGWGTEAFF
TGTGCCAGAAGCGCCTCACAGGGCTGGGGCACTGAAGCTTTCTTT
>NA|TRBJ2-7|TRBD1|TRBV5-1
CASSLDPGQGKEQYF
TGCGCCAGCAGCTTGGATCCGGGACAGGGTAAGGAGCAGTACTTC
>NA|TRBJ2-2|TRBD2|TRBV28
CASSLLAGGPNTGELFF
TGTGCCAGCAGTTTACTAGCGGGAGGCCCGAACACCGGGGAGCTGTTTTTT
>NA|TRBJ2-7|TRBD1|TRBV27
CASSLQAIRDRRPYEQYF
TGTGCCAGCAGTTTACAGGCCATACGGGACAGACGTCCCTACGAGCAGTACTTC
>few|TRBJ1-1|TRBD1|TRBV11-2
CASSLEGQGLAFF
TGTGCCAGCAGCTTAGAGGGACAGGGATTAGCTTTCTTT
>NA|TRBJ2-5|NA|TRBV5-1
CASSWNGERETQYF
TGCGCCAGCAGCTGGAACGGGGAGAGGGAGACCCAGTACTTC
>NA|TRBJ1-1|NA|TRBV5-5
CASSPSRVEEAFF
TGTGCCAGCAGCCCCTCGCGAGTAGAAGAAGCTTTCTTT
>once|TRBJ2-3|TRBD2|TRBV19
CASSGRQTSGSTDTQYF
TGTGCCAGTAGTGGGCGTCAGACTAGCGGGAGCACAGATACGCAGTATTTT
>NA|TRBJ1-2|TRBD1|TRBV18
CASSQTGGNGYTF
TGTGCCAGCTCACAGACAGGGGGAAATGGCTACACCTTC
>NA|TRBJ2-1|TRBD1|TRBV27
CASRTGGPYNEQFF
TGTGCCAGCAGGACAGGGGGCCCTTACAATGAGCAGTTCTTC
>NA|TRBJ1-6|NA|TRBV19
CASSIGGTGFNSPLHF
TGTGCCAGTAGTATCGGGGGAACCGGGTTCAATTCACCCCTCCACTTT
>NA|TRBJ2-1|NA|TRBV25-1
CASSEYNLHPRRGNEQFF
TGTGCCAGCAGTGAATATAACCTTCATCCTCGAAGGGGCAATGAGCAGTTCTTC
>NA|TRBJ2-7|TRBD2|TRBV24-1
CATSNSGGIYEQYF
TGTGCCACCTCGAATAGCGGGGGGATCTACGAGCAGTACTTC
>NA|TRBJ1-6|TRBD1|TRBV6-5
CASSPRTGVGSPLHF
TGTGCCAGCAGTCCTCGGACAGGGGTGGGGTCACCCCTCCACTTT
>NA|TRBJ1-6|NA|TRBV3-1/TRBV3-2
CASSHARPPLHF
TGTGCCAGCAGCCACGCCAGGCCACCCCTCCACTTT
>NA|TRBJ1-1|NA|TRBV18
CASSLTGRDTEAFF
TGTGCCAGCTCGCTTACAGGTCGAGACACTGAAGCTTTCTTT
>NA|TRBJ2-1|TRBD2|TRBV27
CASSFYGGVYNEQFF
TGTGCCAGCAGTTTCTACGGGGGGGTCTACAATGAGCAGTTCTTC
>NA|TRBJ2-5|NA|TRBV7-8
CASSLGAADQETQYF
TGTGCCAGCAGCTTAGGGGCAGCGGACCAAGAGACCCAGTACTTC
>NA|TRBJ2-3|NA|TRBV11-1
CASSLTVVGTQYF
TGTGCCAGCAGCTTGACTGTGGTGGGTACGCAGTATTTT
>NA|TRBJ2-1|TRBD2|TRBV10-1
CASSEPLAGAGSGEQFF
TGCGCCAGCAGTGAGCCACTAGCGGGGGCCGGTAGCGGTGAGCAGTTCTTC
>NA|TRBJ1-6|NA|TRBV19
CASSPQFRSLNSPLHF
TGTGCCAGTAGTCCTCAATTCCGAAGCCTTAATTCACCCCTCCACTTT
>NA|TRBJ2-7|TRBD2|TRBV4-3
CASSQVITSGRYEQYF
TGCGCCAGCAGCCAAGTCATAACTAGCGGGAGATATGAGCAGTACTTC
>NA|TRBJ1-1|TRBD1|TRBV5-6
CASSRTGGMNTEAFF
TGTGCCAGCAGTAGGACAGGGGGGATGAACACTGAAGCTTTCTTT
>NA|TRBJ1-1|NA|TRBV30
CAWRRGGPRMNTEAFF
TGTGCCTGGAGAAGGGGGGGGCCCAGGATGAACACTGAAGCTTTCTTT
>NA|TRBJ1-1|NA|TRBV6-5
CASTPGGGLNTEAFF
TGTGCCAGCACCCCCGGGGGGGGCCTGAACACTGAAGCTTTCTTT
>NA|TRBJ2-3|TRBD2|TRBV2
CASRLAAMDTQYF
TGTGCCAGTAGACTAGCGGCCATGGATACGCAGTATTTT
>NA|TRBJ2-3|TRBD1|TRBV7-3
CASSSGGDWYF
TGTGCCAGCAGCTCAGGGGGAGATTGGTATTTT
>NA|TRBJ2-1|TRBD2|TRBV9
CASSVLAGTNYNEQFF
TGTGCCAGCAGCGTATTGGCAGGGACTAACTACAATGAGCAGTTCTTC
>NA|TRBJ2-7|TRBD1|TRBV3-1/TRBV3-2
CASRPTGTGANEQYF
TGTGCCAGCAGACCGACCGGGACAGGGGCTAACGAGCAGTACTTC
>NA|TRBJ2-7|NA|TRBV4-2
CASARRGSGDSYEQYF
TGTGCCAGCGCCCGCCGGGGGAGCGGAGATTCCTACGAGCAGTACTTC
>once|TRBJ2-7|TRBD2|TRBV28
CASRTSGPSYEQYF
TGTGCCAGCAGGACTAGCGGGCCCTCCTACGAGCAGTACTTC
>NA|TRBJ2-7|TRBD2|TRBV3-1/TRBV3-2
CASSHLAGGYEQYF
TGTGCCAGCAGCCATCTAGCGGGGGGATACGAGCAGTACTTC
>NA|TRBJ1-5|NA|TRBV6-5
CASSQGSQPQHF
TGTGCCAGCAGCCAGGGGTCTCAGCCCCAGCATTTT
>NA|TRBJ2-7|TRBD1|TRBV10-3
CAISGGQGNEQYF
TGTGCCATCAGTGGGGGACAGGGTAACGAGCAGTACTTC
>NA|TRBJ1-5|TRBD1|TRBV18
CASSLGQGSNQPQHF
TGTGCCAGCTCATTGGGACAGGGGAGCAATCAGCCCCAGCATTTT
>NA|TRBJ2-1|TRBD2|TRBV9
CASSDPAGGPSSYNEQFF
TGTGCCAGCAGCGACCCAGCGGGGGGGCCTTCGTCCTACAATGAGCAGTTCTTC